The 27 T cell receptor beta chains below were found in one sample sequenced in a study of cytomegalovirus exposure and HLA in healthy donors. TCRdb keeps only in-frame clones here, not all; method: immunoSEQ multiplex PCR. The data hold tens of thousands of clones, with about 92% observed a single time. Sequenced: PBMCs. Source of these receptors: a man younger than 35 in good health and CMV-seropositive.

This chain uses TRBV2 with TRBJ1-4, with TRBD1 identical over 7 bases. CDR3 length: 13 amino acids. Germline trimming cut 10 bases from V and 8 bases from J; bases unmatched to any gene: 10. Germline-derived CDR1 and CDR2 are SNHLY and FYNNEI. CDR3 nucleotide sequence: TGTGCCATTAGGGGGCCCATCCTCGAAAAACTGTTTTTT. This translates into CAIRGPILEKLFF.

The chain recombines TRBV5-1 with TRBJ2-3; 7 nucleotides match TRBD2. J lost 2 bases, V lost 2 bases, and 11 bases had no gene match. Germline V gene sequence: CDR1 SGHRS, CDR2 YFSETQ. The CDR3 sequence is 17 residues long. The CDR3 loop is CASSLSTREVPTDTQYF. The CDR3 DNA is TGCGCCAGCAGCTTAAGTACCCGGGAGGTCCCCACAGATACGCAGTATTTT.

The V and J genes are TRBV2 and TRBJ1-5; D is possibly TRBD1 (5 bases). Looked up from germline, CDR1 is SNHLY and CDR2 is FYNNEI. This CDR3 region has 13 residues. The V end was cut by 4 bases, the J end by 6 bases, with 10 bases between. CDR3 loop: CASSASGVQPQHF. CDR3 DNA: TGTGCCAGCAGTGCATCGGGGGTTCAGCCCCAGCATTTT. Looking up the rest from reference TRBV2 and TRBJ1-5 gives the full variable domain: EPEVTQTPSHQVTQMGQEVILRCVPISNHLYFYWYRQILGQKVEFLVSFYNNEISEKSEIFDDQFSVERPDGSNFTLKIRSTKLEDSAMYFCASSASGVQPQHFGDGTRLSIL.

V gene TRBV7-6 combines with J gene TRBJ2-7, with 7 nucleotides matching TRBD2. The CDR3 runs 16 residues. V lost 2 bases and J lost 6; bases outside the gene matches: 13. The V gene's germline CDR1 is SGHVS and CDR2 FNYEAQ. Here the CDR3 DNA reads TGTGCCAGCAGCTTAAGTTCGCCGCGGGAGCCGTCCGAGCAGTACTTC. Its translation: CASSLSSPREPSEQYF.

This rearrangement joins TRBV4-2 to TRBJ1-2; TRBD1 matches at 9 bases. CDR3 size: 15 residues. Germline trimming cut 0 bases from V and 7 bases from J; bases unmatched to any gene: 6. Germline V gene lookup returns CDR1 LGHNA and CDR2 YNFKEQ. CDR3 coding DNA: TGTGCCAGCAGCCAAGATGGACAGGGGAGAAGTGGCTACACCTTC. As protein: CASSQDGQGRSGYTF.

The rearrangement joins TRBV11-2 to TRBJ1-4, with D possibly TRBD1 on 6 matching bases. Trimming cost V 0 bases and J 3 bases, with 14 bases left between them. In germline, CDR1 is SGHAT, CDR2 FQNNGV. This CDR3 is built from 17 residues. Here the CDR3 DNA reads TGTGCCAGCAGCTTAGATCTTACAGGGACCCCTAATGAAAAACTGTTTTTT. This encodes CASSLDLTGTPNEKLFF.

The table lists this clone with a count of one. Compared with germline, one end of the junction differs, possibly owing to a read error. The chain links TRBV7-7 to TRBJ2-2, with TRBD2 identical over 7 bases. The CDR3 extends over 14 amino acids. In germline, CDR1 is SSHAT, CDR2 FNYEAQ (reference sequence). Here the CDR3 reads CASSPGGWTGELFF. The CDR3 DNA reads as TGTGCTAGCAGCCCCGGGGGGTGGACCGGGGAGCTGTTTTTT. The whole variable domain, filled in from reference TRBV7-7 and TRBJ2-2, reads GAGVSQSPRYKVTKRGQDVTLRCDPISSHATLYWYQQALGQGPEFLTYFNYEAQPDKSGLPSDRFSAERPEGSISTLTIQRTEQRDSAMYRCASSPGGWTGELFFGEGSRLTVL.

The chain uses TRBV28 and TRBJ2-7; 10 bases line up with TRBD1. V shed 7 bases and J 3 bases; nucleotides not matched to a gene: 6. The germline CDR1 and CDR2 sequences are MDHEN and SYDVKM. The CDR3 runs 14 residues. The DNA of the CDR3 is TGTGCCAGCACCCCGGGACAGGGGTTCTACGAGCAGTACTTC. Encoded protein: CASTPGQGFYEQYF.

CDR3 loop: CASALSTQGIGTDTQYF. The CDR3 DNA follows: TGTGCCAGCGCGCTCTCCACACAGGGGATAGGAACAGATACGCAGTATTTT. The rearrangement uses TRBV19 and TRBJ2-3; 7 nucleotides align to TRBD1. Unmatched junction bases numbered 18, after V lost 9 bases and J lost 3 bases. The CDR3 sequence is 17 residues long. Per the germline V gene, CDR1 is LNHDA and CDR2 is SQIVND (reference sequence).

The chain couples TRBV2 to TRBJ2-7; 10 nucleotides line up with TRBD2. Germline trimming cut 6 bases from V and 4 bases from J; bases unmatched to any gene: 6. CDR1 and CDR2 from the germline V gene are SNHLY and FYNNEI. CDR3 length equals 14 residues. Here the CDR3 reads CASRRGTSVYEQYF. The DNA for the CDR3 is TGTGCCAGCAGGAGGGGGACTAGCGTTTACGAGCAGTACTTC.

The chain has TRBV11-1 and TRBJ2-7; 7 positions match TRBD2. From germline, CDR1 is SGHAT and CDR2 FQDESV (reference sequence). V shed 3 bases, J shed 6 bases, and the junction held 8 bases outside the gene matches. The CDR3 sequence is 14 residues long. CDR3 nucleotides: TGTGCCAGCAGCTTTTTGGCCACGGGGGGCGAGCAGTACTTC. Its translation: CASSFLATGGEQYF.

The chain combines TRBV6-5 with TRBJ2-3; maybe TRBD1 (5 bases). V shed 1 base and J shed 3 bases, with 11 bases lying between them. CDR1 MNHEY and CDR2 SVGAGI come from the germline V gene. The CDR3 spans 15 residues. The CDR3 bases are TGTGCCAGCAGTTACTTGGGGCAGGAGACAGATACGCAGTATTTT. It encodes CASSYLGQETDTQYF.

The genes are TRBV2 and TRBJ1-3; D gene ambiguous. The germline V gene encodes CDR1 SNHLY and CDR2 FYNNEI. The CDR3 contains 13 residues. V was pared by 7 bases and J by 6 bases, with 13 bases between. The CDR3 DNA follows: TGTGCCAGCATGTTCACATTCGAAAACACCATATATTTT. Translated: CASMFTFENTIYF.

The chain couples TRBV28 to TRBJ2-7, with 8 bases fitting TRBD2. CDR3 length: 14 residues. The ends lost 4 bases at V and 1 base at J; junction bases unmatched: 3. CDR1 is MDHEN, CDR2 SYDVKM, per germline. The CDR3 coding sequence is TGTGCCAGCAGTTCACTAGCGGTTTCCTACGAGCAGTACTTC. This translates into CASSSLAVSYEQYF.

The V gene is TRBV2, the J gene TRBJ1-5; TRBD1 agrees at 9 bases. In germline, CDR1 is SNHLY, CDR2 FYNNEI. The V and J ends lost 4 bases and 7 bases, in that order; junction bases with no gene match: 5. This CDR3 has 14 amino acids. The CDR3 region is CASSGGQGTQPQHF. CDR3 in DNA: TGTGCCAGCAGTGGAGGACAGGGGACCCAGCCCCAGCATTTT.

V and J are TRBV11-2 and TRBJ2-7; 7 nucleotides line up with TRBD2. This CDR3 spans 15 amino acids. After removal of 1 base from V and 2 bases from J, the junction contained 5 bases not matched to a gene. Looked up from germline, CDR1 is SGHAT and CDR2 is FQNNGV. CDR3 sequence: CASSLATGGTYEQYF. DNA for the CDR3: TGTGCCAGCAGCTTAGCTACGGGAGGAACCTACGAGCAGTACTTC.

The chain couples TRBV28 to TRBJ1-5, with 7 bases identical to TRBD1. Trimming cost V 5 bases and J 3 bases; bases outside gene matches: 7. This CDR3 is built from 15 residues. The germline V gene has CDR1 MDHEN and CDR2 SYDVKM. CDR3 region: CASSPSTGPNQPQHF. As DNA, the CDR3 is TGTGCCAGCAGTCCATCGACAGGGCCCAATCAGCCCCAGCATTTT.

V gene TRBV30 combines with J gene TRBJ2-5, with 9 bases identical to TRBD1. Germline trimming cut 1 base from V and 2 bases from J; bases unmatched to any gene: 5. The CDR3 contains 15 residues. The germline V gene has CDR1 GTSNPN and CDR2 SVGIG (reference sequence). The CDR3 nucleotides read TGTGCCTGGAGTGCAGGGACAGGGCCACAAGAGACCCAGTACTTC. It translates to CAWSAGTGPQETQYF.

The chain uses TRBV2 and TRBJ2-1, with D unresolved. The CDR3 is 13 residues long. Germline V CDR1 and CDR2: SNHLY, FYNNEI. V lost 2 bases, J lost 7 bases, and 9 bases lay in between. CDR3: CASSEKQINEQFF. CDR3 DNA: TGTGCCAGCAGTGAAAAACAGATAAATGAGCAGTTCTTC.

The genes are TRBV6-1 and TRBJ1-1; unclear D gene. Germline CDR1 is MNHNS and CDR2 is SASEGT. The CDR3 has 15 residues. Deletions cut 4 bases from V and 5 bases from J, with 17 bases between. In DNA, the CDR3 is TGTGCCAGCAGTGCGAAGGACGGGGTAATGACTGAAGCTTTCTTT. It is translated as CASSAKDGVMTEAFF.

J is TRBJ2-1 and V is TRBV11-2; D is uncertain. V was shortened by 1 base and J by 0 bases, with 4 bases between the two germline ends. Germline assignment: CDR1 SGHAT and CDR2 FQNNGV. This CDR3 has 14 residues. CDR3 region: CASSLASSYNEQFF. For the CDR3, the DNA is TGTGCCAGCAGCTTAGCGAGCTCCTACAATGAGCAGTTCTTC.

CDR3 coding DNA: TGTGCCAGCAGCTCAAACAGGGTTCCCGCTTTCTTT. This translates into CASSSNRVPAFF. The chain couples TRBV7-2 to TRBJ1-1; D might be TRBD1 (6 bases). V lost 4 bases to trimming and J lost 11 bases, with 14 bases between them. This CDR3 has 12 residues. The germline V gene encodes CDR1 SGHTA and CDR2 FQGNSA.

The chain carries TRBV27 and TRBJ2-1; no clear D gene. Germline CDR1 MNHEY, CDR2 SMNVEV (reference sequence). There are 12 residues in the CDR3. V was pared by 3 bases and J by 7 bases, with 7 bases between. CDR3 DNA: TGTGCCAGCAGTTTGGCCCCGAATGAGCAGTTCTTC. Its translation: CASSLAPNEQFF.

This clone showed up just once. The chain carries TRBV5-5 and TRBJ1-5; no reliable D call. V gave up 4 bases and J gave up 4 bases, with 12 bases separating them. The CDR3 loop spans 14 amino acids. In germline, CDR1 is SGHKS, CDR2 YYEKEE (reference sequence). As DNA, the CDR3 is TGTGCCAGCAGCCTCGGGGATGCGAATCAGCCCCAGCATTTT. As protein: CASSLGDANQPQHF.

This clone was detected once. V gene TRBV7-9 combines with J gene TRBJ2-7; TRBD1 might be the D (6 bases). CDR3 size: 16 residues. Germline CDR1 is SEHNR and CDR2 is FQNEAQ (reference sequence). V gave up 0 bases and J gave up 5 bases, with 17 bases separating them. CDR3 bases: TGTGCCAGCAGCTTAGCCTCGGGACACCCCGGCAACGAGCAGTACTTC. Amino acids: CASSLASGHPGNEQYF.

The chain joins TRBV11-3 to TRBJ2-1; tentatively, D is TRBD2 (6 bases). This CDR3 is built from 16 residues. V lost 0 bases to trimming and J lost 9 bases, with 18 bases between them. The germline CDR1 and CDR2 sequences are SGHNT and YENEEA. CDR3 region: CASSLDGAEVGGEQFF. Written as DNA, the CDR3 is TGTGCCAGCAGCTTAGACGGGGCCGAGGTGGGGGGTGAGCAGTTCTTC. The complete variable domain, with remaining parts taken from reference TRBV11-3 and TRBJ2-1, reads EAGVVQSPRYKIIEKKQPVAFWCNPISGHNTLYWYLQNLGQGPELLIRYENEEAVDDSQLPKDRFSAERLKGVDSTLKIQPAELGDSAVYLCASSLDGAEVGGEQFFGPGTRLTVL.

The J gene is TRBJ1-2, the V gene TRBV15; the match to TRBD1 covers 9 bases. The germline CDR1 and CDR2 sequences are LNHNV and YYDKDF (reference sequence). The CDR3 extends over 14 amino acids. Trimming cost V 6 bases and J 4 bases; bases outside gene matches: 6. The CDR3 region has the DNA TGTGCCACCAGTACGTCGACAGGGGGCTATGGCTACACCTTC. As protein: CATSTSTGGYGYTF.